This T cell receptor beta chain comes out of a study of blood T cells in healthy people across ages. It was with a sample-barcoded 5' primer and a J-beta primer mix that a second PCR of about 6 to 12 cycles was run. TCRdb independently ran MiXCR on the 5' RACE reads; one entry per CDR3 protein. This sample has about 800,000 distinct CDR3 sequences, with around 45% found just once. This clonotype turned up a few times. Germline lookup yields CDR1 DFQATT and CDR2 SNEGSKA (reference sequence). V shed 0 bases, J shed 3 bases, and the junction held 3 bases outside the gene matches. The CDR3 totals 14 residues.

The sample taken for sequencing was blood. This chain links TRBV20-1 with TRBJ2-7; 9 bases match TRBD2. The sequence derives from a man at least 80 years old in good health. The CDR3 sequence: CSAREAGGGYEQYF. CDR3 sequence (DNA): TGCAGTGCTAGAGAGGCGGGAGGGGGCTACGAGCAGTACTTC.